Listed below are T cell receptor beta chains from one sample, sequenced in a study of T cells in Graves' hyperthyroidism and ophthalmopathy. MiXCR, applied by TCRdb to the multiplex PCR reads, yields one record per CDR3 protein. The profile shows 500,000 to 650,000 distinct CDR3 sequences, 11% to 15% of them singletons. The material sequenced was blood. All receptors come from a woman aged 40 to 49 with Graves' hyperthyroidism. CDR3s include the opening cysteine and the closing phenylalanine or tryptophan. D genes are given only for firm matches. Clone size appears in some rows only: once, few, many, or a class for an expanded clone.

v_call: TRBV2; d_call: -; clone_size: few; j_call: TRBJ2-7; cdr3_aa: CASYGRSCEQYF; cdr3_nt: TGTGCCAGCTATGGGCGATCCTGCGAGCAGTACTTC
v_call: TRBV19; d_call: TRBD1; clone_size: -; j_call: TRBJ2-3; cdr3_aa: CASSILGQGPTDTQYF; cdr3_nt: TGTGCCAGTAGTATACTGGGACAGGGACCCACAGATACGCAGTATTTT
v_call: TRBV6-1; d_call: TRBD1; clone_size: -; j_call: TRBJ1-5; cdr3_aa: CASRAGTGGGNQPQHF; cdr3_nt: TGTGCCAGCAGGGCCGGGACAGGGGGTGGCAATCAGCCCCAGCATTTT
v_call: TRBV9; d_call: -; clone_size: -; j_call: TRBJ2-7; cdr3_aa: CASSPFRGPPYEQYF; cdr3_nt: TGTGCCAGCAGCCCCTTCCGTGGCCCCCCCTACGAGCAGTACTTC
v_call: TRBV20-1; d_call: -; clone_size: few; j_call: TRBJ1-3; cdr3_aa: CSAPLPGTGNTIYF; cdr3_nt: TGCAGTGCTCCCCTACCAGGGACGGGAAACACCATATATTTT
v_call: TRBV15; d_call: -; clone_size: many; j_call: TRBJ2-7; cdr3_aa: CATSRRTESSYEQYF; cdr3_nt: TGTGCCACCAGCAGGAGGACGGAGAGCTCCTACGAGCAGTACTTC
v_call: TRBV6-1; d_call: -; clone_size: many; j_call: TRBJ1-1; cdr3_aa: CASSAGRGTPEAFF; cdr3_nt: TGTGCCAGCAGTGCTGGCAGGGGAACCCCTGAAGCTTTCTTT
v_call: TRBV2; d_call: -; clone_size: many; j_call: TRBJ1-5; cdr3_aa: CASSDRENSNQPQHF; cdr3_nt: TGTGCCAGCAGTGATCGGGAAAATAGCAATCAGCCCCAGCATTTT
v_call: TRBV15; d_call: -; clone_size: few; j_call: TRBJ2-1; cdr3_aa: CATSRWDQTNEQFF; cdr3_nt: TGTGCCACCAGCCGTTGGGACCAAACGAATGAGCAGTTCTTC
v_call: TRBV2; d_call: -; clone_size: many; j_call: TRBJ2-2; cdr3_aa: CASSEDGRNTGELFF; cdr3_nt: TGTGCCAGCAGTGAAGACGGGAGGAACACCGGGGAGCTGTTTTTT
v_call: TRBV30; d_call: -; clone_size: many; j_call: TRBJ2-7; cdr3_aa: CAWSVRGRPSSYEQYF; cdr3_nt: TGTGCCTGGAGTGTACGCGGCAGGCCAAGCTCCTACGAGCAGTACTTC
v_call: TRBV2; d_call: TRBD1; clone_size: many; j_call: TRBJ1-2; cdr3_aa: CASRLGQGYGYTF; cdr3_nt: TGTGCCAGCAGGCTGGGACAGGGGTATGGCTACACCTTC
v_call: TRBV12-3/TRBV12-4; d_call: TRBD2; clone_size: many; j_call: TRBJ2-3; cdr3_aa: CASSSGVAGDTQYF; cdr3_nt: TGTGCCAGCAGTTCCGGTGTAGCGGGTGATACGCAGTATTTT
v_call: TRBV12-3/TRBV12-4; d_call: -; clone_size: many; j_call: TRBJ1-5; cdr3_aa: CASSPGLVPQHF; cdr3_nt: TGTGCCAGCAGTCCAGGACTCGTCCCCCAGCATTTT
v_call: TRBV12-3/TRBV12-4; d_call: TRBD1; clone_size: many; j_call: TRBJ2-7; cdr3_aa: CASSPTGAWEQYF; cdr3_nt: TGTGCCAGCAGTCCGACAGGGGCGTGGGAGCAGTACTTC
v_call: TRBV11-2; d_call: -; clone_size: many; j_call: TRBJ2-7; cdr3_aa: CASSLDRLATYEQYF; cdr3_nt: TGTGCCAGCAGCTTAGATCGCCTAGCGACCTACGAGCAGTACTTC
v_call: TRBV3-1; d_call: -; clone_size: -; j_call: TRBJ2-3; cdr3_aa: CASTSKTDTQYF; cdr3_nt: TGTGCCAGCACCTCCAAGACAGATACGCAGTATTTT